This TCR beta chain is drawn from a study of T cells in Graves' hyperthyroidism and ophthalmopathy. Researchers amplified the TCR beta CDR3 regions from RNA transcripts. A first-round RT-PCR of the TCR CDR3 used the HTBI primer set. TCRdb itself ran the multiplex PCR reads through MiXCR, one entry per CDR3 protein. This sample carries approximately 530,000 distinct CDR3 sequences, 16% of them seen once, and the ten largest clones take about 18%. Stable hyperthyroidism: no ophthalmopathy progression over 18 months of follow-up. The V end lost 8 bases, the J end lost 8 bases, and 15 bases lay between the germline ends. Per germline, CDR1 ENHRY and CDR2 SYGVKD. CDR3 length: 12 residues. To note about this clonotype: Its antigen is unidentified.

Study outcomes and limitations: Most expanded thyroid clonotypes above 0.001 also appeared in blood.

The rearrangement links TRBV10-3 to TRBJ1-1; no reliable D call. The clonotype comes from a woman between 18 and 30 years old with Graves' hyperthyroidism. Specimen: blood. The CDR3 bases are TGTGCCATCGCGGGCGCACCAGACGAAGCTTTCTTT. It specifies CAIAGAPDEAFF.